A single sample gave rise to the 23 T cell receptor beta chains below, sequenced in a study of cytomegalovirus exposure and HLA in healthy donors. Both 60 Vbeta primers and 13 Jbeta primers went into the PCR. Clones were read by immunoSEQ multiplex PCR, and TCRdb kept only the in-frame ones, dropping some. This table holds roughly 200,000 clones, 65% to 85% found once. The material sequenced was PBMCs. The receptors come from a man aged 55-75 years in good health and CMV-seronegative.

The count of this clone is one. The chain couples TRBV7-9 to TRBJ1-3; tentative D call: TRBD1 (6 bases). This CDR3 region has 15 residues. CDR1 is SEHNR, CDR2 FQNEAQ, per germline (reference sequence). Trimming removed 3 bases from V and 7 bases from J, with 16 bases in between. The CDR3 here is CASSFRDKDHNTIYF. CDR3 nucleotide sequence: TGTGCCAGCAGCTTCCGGGACAAAGACCATAACACCATATATTTT. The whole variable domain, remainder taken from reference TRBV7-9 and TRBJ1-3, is DTGVSQNPRHKITKRGQNVTFRCDPISEHNRLYWYRQTLGQGPEFLTYFQNEAQLEKSRLLSDRFSAERPKGSFSTLEIQRTEQGDSAMYLCASSFRDKDHNTIYFGEGSWLTVV.

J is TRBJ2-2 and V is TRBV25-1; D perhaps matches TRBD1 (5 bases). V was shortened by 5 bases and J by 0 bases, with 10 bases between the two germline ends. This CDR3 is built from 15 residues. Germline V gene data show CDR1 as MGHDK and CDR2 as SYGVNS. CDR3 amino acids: CASSSRGTNTGELFF. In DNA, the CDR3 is TGTGCCAGCAGTAGTAGGGGCACGAACACCGGGGAGCTGTTTTTT.

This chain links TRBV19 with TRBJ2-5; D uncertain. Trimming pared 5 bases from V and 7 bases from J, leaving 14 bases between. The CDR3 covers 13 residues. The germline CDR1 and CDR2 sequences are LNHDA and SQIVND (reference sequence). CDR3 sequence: CASSPGADGTQYF. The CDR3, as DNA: TGTGCCAGTAGTCCCGGCGCGGATGGGACCCAGTACTTC.

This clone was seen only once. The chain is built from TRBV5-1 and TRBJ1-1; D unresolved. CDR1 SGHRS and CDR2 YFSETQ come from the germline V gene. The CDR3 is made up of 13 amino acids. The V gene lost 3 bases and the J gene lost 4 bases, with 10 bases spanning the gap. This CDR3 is CASSSTEGTEAFF. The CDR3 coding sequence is TGCGCCAGCAGCTCGACGGAGGGCACTGAAGCTTTCTTT.

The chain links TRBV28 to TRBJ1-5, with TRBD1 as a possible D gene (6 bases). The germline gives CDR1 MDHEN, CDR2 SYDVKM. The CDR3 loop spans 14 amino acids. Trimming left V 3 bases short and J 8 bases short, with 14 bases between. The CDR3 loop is CASSLSTGIKPQHF. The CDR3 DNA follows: TGTGCCAGCAGTTTGTCAACAGGGATAAAGCCCCAGCATTTT. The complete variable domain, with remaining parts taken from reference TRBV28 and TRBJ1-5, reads DVKVTQSSRYLVKRTGEKVFLECVQDMDHENMFWYRQDPGLGLRLIYFSYDVKMKEKGDIPEGYSVSREKKERFSLILESASTNQTSMYLCASSLSTGIKPQHFGDGTRLSIL.

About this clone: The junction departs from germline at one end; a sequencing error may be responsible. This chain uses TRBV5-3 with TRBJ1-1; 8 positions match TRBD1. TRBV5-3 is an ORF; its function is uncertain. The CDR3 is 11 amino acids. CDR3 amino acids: CARSGTGTGLF. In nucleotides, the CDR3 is TGTGCCAGAAGCGGTACCGGGACAGGCCTCTTT.

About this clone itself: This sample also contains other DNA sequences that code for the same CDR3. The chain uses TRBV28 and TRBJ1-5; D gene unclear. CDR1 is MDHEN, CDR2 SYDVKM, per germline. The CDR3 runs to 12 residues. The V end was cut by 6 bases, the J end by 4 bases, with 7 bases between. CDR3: CASSSVNQPQHF. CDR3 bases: TGTGCCAGCAGCTCAGTAAATCAGCCCCAGCATTTT.

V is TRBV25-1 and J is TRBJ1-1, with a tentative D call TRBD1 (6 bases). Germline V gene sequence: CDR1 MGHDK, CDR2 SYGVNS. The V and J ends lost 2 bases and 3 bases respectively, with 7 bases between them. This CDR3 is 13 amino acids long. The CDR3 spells CASSEAGDTEAFF. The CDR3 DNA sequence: TGTGCCAGCAGTGAAGCAGGGGACACTGAAGCTTTCTTT.

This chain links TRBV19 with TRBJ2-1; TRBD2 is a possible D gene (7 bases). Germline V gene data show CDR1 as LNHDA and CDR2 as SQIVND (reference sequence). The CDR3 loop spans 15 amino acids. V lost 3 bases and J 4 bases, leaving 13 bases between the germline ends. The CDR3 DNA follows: TGTGCCAGTAGTATCCGGGGAGGGGGTTACAATGAGCAGTTCTTC. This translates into CASSIRGGGYNEQFF.

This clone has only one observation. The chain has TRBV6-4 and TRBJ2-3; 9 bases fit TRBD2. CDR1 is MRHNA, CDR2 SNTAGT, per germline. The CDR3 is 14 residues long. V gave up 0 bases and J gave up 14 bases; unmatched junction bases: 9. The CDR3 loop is CASSDSIAGGPRYF. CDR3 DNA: TGTGCCAGCAGTGACTCGATTGCGGGGGGGCCAAGGTATTTT.

CDR3 region: CASSQFSGQETQYF. CDR3 in DNA: TGTGCCAGCAGCCAATTCTCAGGACAAGAGACCCAGTACTTC. The chain uses TRBV14 and TRBJ2-5; D gene unclear. The CDR3 has 14 residues. The V gene's germline CDR1 is SGHDN and CDR2 FVKESK. Trimming shortened V by 2 bases and J by 2 bases, and 9 bases separated the two germline ends.

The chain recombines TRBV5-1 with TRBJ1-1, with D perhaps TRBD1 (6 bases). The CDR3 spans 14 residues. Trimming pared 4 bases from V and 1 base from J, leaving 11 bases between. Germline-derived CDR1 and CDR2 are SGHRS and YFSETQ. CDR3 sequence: CASSAIQGNTEAFF. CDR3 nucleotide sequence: TGCGCCAGCAGCGCTATACAGGGGAACACTGAAGCTTTCTTT.

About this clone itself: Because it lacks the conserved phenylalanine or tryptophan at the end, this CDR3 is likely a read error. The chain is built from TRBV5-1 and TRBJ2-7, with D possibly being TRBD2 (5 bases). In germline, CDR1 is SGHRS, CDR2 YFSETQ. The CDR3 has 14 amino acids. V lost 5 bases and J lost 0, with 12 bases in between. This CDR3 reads CASRSSVRSYEQYL. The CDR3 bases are TGCGCCAGCAGGAGTAGCGTGCGCTCCTACGAGCAGTACCTC.

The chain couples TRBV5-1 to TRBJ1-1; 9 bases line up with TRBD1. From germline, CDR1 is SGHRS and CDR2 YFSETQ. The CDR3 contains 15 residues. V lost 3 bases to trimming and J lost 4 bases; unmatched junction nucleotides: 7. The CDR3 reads CASSSNRGPGTEAFF. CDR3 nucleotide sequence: TGCGCCAGCAGCTCAAACAGGGGGCCGGGCACTGAAGCTTTCTTT. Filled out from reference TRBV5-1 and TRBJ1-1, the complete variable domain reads KAGVTQTPRYLIKTRGQQVTLSCSPISGHRSVSWYQQTPGQGLQFLFEYFSETQRNKGNFPGRFSGRQFSNSRSEMNVSTLELGDSALYLCASSSNRGPGTEAFFGQGTRLTVV.

The CDR3 DNA reads as TGTGCCAGCAGCCTACGGGGACACACGGCCACAGATACGCAGTATTTT. Translating it yields CASSLRGHTATDTQYF. V is TRBV9 and J is TRBJ2-3; the D gene is possibly TRBD1 (6 bases). The CDR3 length is 16 residues. Germline values: CDR1 SGDLS, CDR2 YYNGEE. Trimming cost V 4 bases and J 2 bases, with 17 bases left between them.

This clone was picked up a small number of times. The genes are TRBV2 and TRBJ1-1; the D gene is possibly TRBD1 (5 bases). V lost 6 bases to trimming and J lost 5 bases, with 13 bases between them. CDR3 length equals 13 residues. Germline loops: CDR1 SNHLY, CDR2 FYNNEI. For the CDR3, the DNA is TGTGCCAGCAGGGGCAGGGCTGGTACTGAAGCTTTCTTT. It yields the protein CASRGRAGTEAFF. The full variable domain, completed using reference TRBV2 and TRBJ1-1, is EPEVTQTPSHQVTQMGQEVILRCVPISNHLYFYWYRQILGQKVEFLVSFYNNEISEKSEIFDDQFSVERPDGSNFTLKIRSTKLEDSAMYFCASRGRAGTEAFFGQGTRLTVV.

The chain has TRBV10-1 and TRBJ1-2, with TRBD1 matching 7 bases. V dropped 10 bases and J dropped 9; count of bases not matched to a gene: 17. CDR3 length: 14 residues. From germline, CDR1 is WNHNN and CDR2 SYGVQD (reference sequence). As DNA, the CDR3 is TGCGCCACCCCGCCCCGGACAAGGGGGCTTAGCTACACCTTC. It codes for CATPPRTRGLSYTF.

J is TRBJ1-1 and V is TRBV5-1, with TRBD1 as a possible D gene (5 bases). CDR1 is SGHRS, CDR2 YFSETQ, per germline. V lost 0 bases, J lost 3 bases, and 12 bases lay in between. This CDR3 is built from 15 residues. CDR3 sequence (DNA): TGCGCCAGCAGCTTGGTATATGGGGGGGACACTGAAGCTTTCTTT. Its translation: CASSLVYGGDTEAFF.

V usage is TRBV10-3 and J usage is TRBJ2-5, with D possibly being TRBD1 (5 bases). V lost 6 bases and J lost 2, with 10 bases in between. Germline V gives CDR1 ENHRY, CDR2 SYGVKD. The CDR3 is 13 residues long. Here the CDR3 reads CAIRQDTQETQYF. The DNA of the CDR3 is TGTGCCATCAGACAGGATACTCAAGAGACCCAGTACTTC.

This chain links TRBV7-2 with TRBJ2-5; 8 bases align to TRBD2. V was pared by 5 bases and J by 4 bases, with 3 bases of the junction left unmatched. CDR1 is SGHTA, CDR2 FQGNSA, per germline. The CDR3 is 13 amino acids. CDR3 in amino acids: CASSPGGRETQYF. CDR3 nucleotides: TGTGCCAGCAGCCCGGGGGGGCGAGAGACCCAGTACTTC. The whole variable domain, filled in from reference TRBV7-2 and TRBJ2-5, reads GAGVSQSPSNKVTEKGKDVELRCDPISGHTALYWYRQSLGQGLEFLIYFQGNSAPDKSGLPSDRFSAERTGGSVSTLTIQRTQQEDSAVYLCASSPGGRETQYFGPGTRLLVL.

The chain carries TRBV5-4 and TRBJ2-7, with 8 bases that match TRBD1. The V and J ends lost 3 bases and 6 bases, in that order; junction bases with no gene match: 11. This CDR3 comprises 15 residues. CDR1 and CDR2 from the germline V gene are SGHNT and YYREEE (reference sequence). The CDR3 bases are TGTGCCAGCAGCTCGACAGGGGCCCTACGTGCCGAGCAGTACTTC. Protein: CASSSTGALRAEQYF.

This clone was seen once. CDR3 coding DNA: TGTGCCAGCAGGGGGGCCCAATACGAGCAGTACTTC. It is translated as CASRGAQYEQYF. The J gene is TRBJ2-7, the V gene TRBV25-1, with a weak D call TRBD1 (6 bases). The CDR3 sequence is 12 residues long. Trimming stripped 6 bases from V and 4 bases from J, with 10 bases between. Germline loops: CDR1 MGHDK, CDR2 SYGVNS.

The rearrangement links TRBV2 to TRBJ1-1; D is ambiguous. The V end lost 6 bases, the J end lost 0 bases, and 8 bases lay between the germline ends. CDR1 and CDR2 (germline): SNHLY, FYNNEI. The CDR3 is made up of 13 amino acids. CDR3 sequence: CASRPQMNTEAFF. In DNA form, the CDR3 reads TGTGCCAGCAGGCCCCAGATGAACACTGAAGCTTTCTTT.